This T cell receptor (beta chain) was recorded in a study of T cell repertoires in cytomegalovirus infection. Study-level findings and limits: Predominance within the ex vivo response was attributable to HLA-C-restricted CMV-specific TCR beta clonotypes.

This clonotype has more than one count but fewer than ten. Its antigen is not identified. MiXCR was run by TCRdb on the reads, yielding one entry per CDR3 protein. Of nearly 700,000 distinct CDR3 sequences listed, around 31% were seen once; the top ten hold around a sixth. Trimming at V came to 5 bases and at J to 13 bases, leaving 13 bases not matched to a gene. The CDR3 is 15 amino acids. Germline CDR1 reads MNHEY; CDR2 reads SVGEGT. The chain joins TRBV6-2 or TRBV6-3 to TRBJ2-7; 14 bases line up with TRBD2. This TCR derives from a human donor in good health (CMV status not recorded). Some clones in this sample may be carry-over from other donors' samples. The source was cultured PBMCs, collected from culture after CMV antigen stimulation. CDR3 loop: CASSGLAGGPFVSYF. The CDR3 nucleotides read TGTGCCAGCAGTGGACTAGCGGGAGGCCCCTTTGTATCATACTTC.